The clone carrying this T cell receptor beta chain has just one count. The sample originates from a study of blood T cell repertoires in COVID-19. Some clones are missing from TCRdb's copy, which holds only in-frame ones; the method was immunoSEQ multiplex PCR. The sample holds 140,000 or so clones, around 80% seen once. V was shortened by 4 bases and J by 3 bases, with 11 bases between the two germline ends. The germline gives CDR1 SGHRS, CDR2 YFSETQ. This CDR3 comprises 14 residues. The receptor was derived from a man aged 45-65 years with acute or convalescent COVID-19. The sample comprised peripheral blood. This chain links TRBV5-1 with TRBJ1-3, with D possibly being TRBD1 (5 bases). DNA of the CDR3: TGCGCCAGCAGCGATCAGGGTAGTGGAAACACCATATATTTT. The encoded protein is CASSDQGSGNTIYF.